This entry describes one T cell receptor delta chain. Trimming cost V 3 bases and J 2 bases; bases outside gene matches: 7. This CDR3 contains 15 residues. The germline V gene encodes CDR1 GEAIGNYY and CDR2 EKD. This entry comes from a study of gamma-delta T cells after stem cell transplantation. TCRdb re-called clones from the RT-PCR reads via CATT. This table has under 8,500 delta-chain clones, more than 20% appearing once. The sample was gamma-delta T cells. The chain has TRDV2 and TRDJ1; TRDD3 agrees at 8 bases. The receptor comes from a human donor. It is not recorded whose cells these are; they may come from a transplant donor. The CDR3 is CACDLLGAPTDKLIF. The CDR3 nucleotides read TGTGCCTGTGACCTACTGGGGGCCCCTACCGATAAACTCATCTTT.